This T cell receptor (beta chain) was identified during a study of blood T cells in healthy people across ages. Alongside a J-beta primer mix, a sample-barcoded 5' primer served in a second PCR lasting roughly 7 to 11 cycles. Tagging of each cDNA molecule was performed by a template-switch adaptor with 12 random nucleotides. TCRdb re-called the 5' RACE reads through MiXCR, storing one row per CDR3 protein. The table lists about 650,000 distinct CDR3 sequences, about a third of them singletons. Donors were healthy Caucasian individuals from Russia aged roughly 6 to 95. After removal of 1 base from V and 2 bases from J, the junction contained 5 bases not matched to a gene. Germline V gene data show CDR1 as SGHRS and CDR2 as YFSETQ. The CDR3 has 16 amino acids. In its sample, this clonotype was seen many times.

The sample taken for sequencing was blood. This receptor was identified in a woman over 75 in good health. The chain carries TRBV5-1 and TRBJ2-5; the match to TRBD2 covers 10 bases. The CDR3 sequence is CASSLRTSGFQETQYF. CDR3 coding DNA: TGCGCCAGCAGCTTGAGGACTAGCGGATTTCAAGAGACCCAGTACTTC.